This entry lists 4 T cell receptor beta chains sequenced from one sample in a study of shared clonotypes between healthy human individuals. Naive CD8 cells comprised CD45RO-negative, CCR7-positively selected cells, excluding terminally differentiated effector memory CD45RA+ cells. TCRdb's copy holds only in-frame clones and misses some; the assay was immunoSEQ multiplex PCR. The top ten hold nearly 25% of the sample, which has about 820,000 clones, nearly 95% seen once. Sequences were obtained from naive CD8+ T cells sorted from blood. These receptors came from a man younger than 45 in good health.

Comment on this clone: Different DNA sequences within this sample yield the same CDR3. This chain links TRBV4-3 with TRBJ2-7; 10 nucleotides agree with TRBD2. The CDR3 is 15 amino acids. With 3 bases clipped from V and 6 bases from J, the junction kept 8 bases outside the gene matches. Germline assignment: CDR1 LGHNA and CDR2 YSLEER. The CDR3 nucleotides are TGCGCCAGCAGCCAGGGTAGCGGGAGGTCGGTCGAGCAGTACTTC. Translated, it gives CASSQGSGRSVEQYF.

CDR3 protein: CASSQDRLAGSFGELFF. The CDR3 nucleotides are TGCGCCAGCAGCCAAGATCGGCTAGCGGGATCGTTCGGGGAGCTGTTTTTT. The chain couples TRBV4-3 to TRBJ2-2; 9 positions match TRBD2. In germline, CDR1 is LGHNA, CDR2 YSLEER. The CDR3 extends over 17 amino acids. V shed 0 bases and J 7 bases; nucleotides not matched to a gene: 9.

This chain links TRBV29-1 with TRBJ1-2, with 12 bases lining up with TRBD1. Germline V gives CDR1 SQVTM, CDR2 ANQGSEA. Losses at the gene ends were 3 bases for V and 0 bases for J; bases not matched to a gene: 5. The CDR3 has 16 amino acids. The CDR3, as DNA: TGCAGCGTTGAGGGGACAGGGGGCGCTTCTAACTATGGCTACACCTTC. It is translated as CSVEGTGGASNYGYTF.

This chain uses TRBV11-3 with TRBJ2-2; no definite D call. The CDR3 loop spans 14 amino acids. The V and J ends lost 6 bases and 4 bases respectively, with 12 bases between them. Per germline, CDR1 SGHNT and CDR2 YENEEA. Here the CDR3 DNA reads TGTGCCAGCAGTTCAAGGATGGGCACCGGGGAGCTGTTTTTT. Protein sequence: CASSSRMGTGELFF.